The clone carrying this T cell receptor (beta chain) appeared once. Its antigen is as yet unknown. The germline V and J ends were trimmed by 3 bases and 4 bases, with 15 bases remaining between them. Looked up from germline, CDR1 is GTSNPN and CDR2 is SVGIG (reference sequence). The CDR3 consists of 15 residues. The entry originates in a study of shared clonotypes between healthy human individuals. Donors comprised healthy HIV-negative adults lacking recent acute infections or vaccinations. Every immunoSEQ plate was one replicate of a subset's evenly spread DNA. Approximately 32,000 T cell genomes, or approximately 290 ng DNA, went into unsorted PBMC replicate PCRs. Using immunoSEQ multiplex PCR, the repertoire was profiled, and TCRdb retains in-frame clones only, with some absent. The repertoire holds fewer than 600,000 clones, with around three quarters as singletons. Findings of the study overall: An effect of sequencing depth on clonotype sharing among donors was expected.

This sequence originates from a woman aged 35 to 49 in good health. Some clones in this sample may be carry-over from other donors' samples. The sequencing input was PBMCs. The chain joins TRBV30 to TRBJ1-4; D unresolved. CDR3 sequence (DNA): TGTGCCTGGAGCCCTATTAACAGCTTTAATGAAAAACTGTTTTTT. Protein: CAWSPINSFNEKLFF.